These 9 T cell receptor beta chains came from one sample sequenced in a study of T cell changes during pregnancy in multiple sclerosis. Sequencing used immunoSEQ multiplex PCR; TCRdb keeps in-frame clones, though not all of them. There are about 84,000 clones in the sample; 94% occur only once, and more than 0.95% lies in the top ten. Sequences were derived from peripheral blood, sampled in the second trimester of pregnancy. Receptors were obtained from a female donor in good health, enrolled as a control in a pregnancy study.

The CDR3 nucleotides are TGTGCCAGCAGCGCGGGGGGCTACGAGCAGTACTTC. Its translation is CASSAGGYEQYF. The chain is built from TRBV2 and TRBJ2-7; 8 nucleotides agree with TRBD2. CDR3 length: 12 residues. From germline, CDR1 is SNHLY and CDR2 FYNNEI. J gave up 3 bases and V 6 bases, and 1 base lay outside the gene matches.

J is TRBJ1-5 and V is TRBV18, with D possibly TRBD1 on 6 matching bases. Germline loops: CDR1 KGHSH, CDR2 LQKENI. Trimming stripped 3 bases from V and 5 bases from J, with 11 bases between. The CDR3 is made up of 14 amino acids. The DNA for the CDR3 is TGTGCCAGCTCACCCCGTTCAGGGGATCAGCCCCAGCATTTT. Translated, it gives CASSPRSGDQPQHF. Filled out from reference TRBV18 and TRBJ1-5, the complete variable domain reads NAGVMQNPRHLVRRRGQEARLRCSPMKGHSHVYWYRQLPEEGLKFMVYLQKENIIDESGMPKERFSAEFPKEGPSILRIQQVVRGDSAAYFCASSPRSGDQPQHFGDGTRLSIL.

This clone was detected a few times. This chain joins TRBV18 and TRBJ1-5; 7 bases align to TRBD1. Germline V lookup: CDR1 KGHSH, CDR2 LQKENI. V shed 3 bases and J 4 bases; nucleotides not matched to a gene: 6. The length of the CDR3 is 15 residues. In DNA, the CDR3 is TGTGCCAGCTCACCCGTTACAGGGGTGAATCAGCCCCAGCATTTT. Translation gives CASSPVTGVNQPQHF.

The chain recombines TRBV18 with TRBJ1-5; no clear D gene. CDR1 and CDR2 from the germline V gene are KGHSH and LQKENI. The V end lost 3 bases, the J end lost 1 base, and 10 bases lay between the germline ends. The CDR3 contains 15 residues. The CDR3 sequence is CASSPSSPSNQPQHF. DNA for the CDR3: TGTGCCAGCTCACCCTCGTCTCCGAGCAATCAGCCCCAGCATTTT.

The rearrangement joins TRBV6-6 to TRBJ2-3; 11 positions match TRBD2. This CDR3 is built from 15 residues. J gave up 4 bases and V 2 bases, and 2 bases lay outside the gene matches. Germline CDR1 MNHNY, CDR2 SVGAGI (reference sequence). The CDR3 DNA follows: TGTGCCAGCAGTTACGGGGGACTAGCGGCAGATACGCAGTATTTT. It encodes CASSYGGLAADTQYF.

The chain uses TRBV5-1 and TRBJ2-1, with 7 bases matching TRBD2. Per germline, CDR1 SGHRS and CDR2 YFSETQ. The CDR3 totals 14 residues. J lost 6 bases, V lost 6 bases, and 9 bases had no gene match. This chain's CDR3 is CASTLGEGPNEQFF. As DNA, the CDR3 is TGCGCCAGCACTTTGGGGGAGGGCCCCAATGAGCAGTTCTTC. The full variable domain, in which reference TRBV5-1 and TRBJ2-1 provide the parts outside the CDR3, is KAGVTQTPRYLIKTRGQQVTLSCSPISGHRSVSWYQQTPGQGLQFLFEYFSETQRNKGNFPGRFSGRQFSNSRSEMNVSTLELGDSALYLCASTLGEGPNEQFFGPGTRLTVL.

The V call is TRBV5-6, the J call TRBJ2-2; a possible D gene is TRBD2 (6 bases). The CDR3 totals 14 residues. Germline V gene sequence: CDR1 SGHDT, CDR2 YYEEEE. The germline V and J ends were trimmed by 2 bases and 4 bases, with 9 bases remaining between them. This CDR3 is CASSFAAGTGELFF. CDR3 DNA: TGTGCCAGCAGCTTCGCAGCGGGCACCGGGGAGCTGTTTTTT.

This rearrangement joins TRBV2 to TRBJ2-5, with D unresolved. Trimming cost V 6 bases and J 9 bases, with 11 bases left between them. There are 11 residues in the CDR3. Per the germline V gene, CDR1 is SNHLY and CDR2 is FYNNEI. CDR3 sequence: CASSQYESQYF. The CDR3 bases are TGTGCCAGCAGCCAATATGAGTCCCAGTACTTC.

This rearrangement joins TRBV5-1 to TRBJ2-1; perhaps TRBD2 as D (6 bases). Trimming cost V 4 bases and J 9 bases, with 17 bases left between them. The CDR3 runs to 14 residues. CDR1 is SGHRS, CDR2 YFSETQ, per germline. CDR3 DNA: TGCGCCAGCAGCCCCCCGTCCGGGGGAGGTGAGCAGTTCTTC. It yields the protein CASSPPSGGGEQFF.